This TCR beta chain comes out of a study of blood T cells in healthy people across ages. Sample-barcoded 5' priming and a J-beta primer mix drove a second PCR of about 6 to 12 cycles. Sequencing of every sample gave 2.5 million or more CDR3-containing paired-end reads. TCRdb used MiXCR to reprocess the 5' RACE reads, holding one entry per CDR3 protein. The sample carries 790,000 or so distinct CDR3 sequences, about 45% recorded once. Germline V CDR1 and CDR2: SQVTM, ANQGSEA. The J segment lost 0 bases and the V segment lost 3 bases, leaving 14 bases of the junction unmatched. The CDR3 sequence is 19 residues long.

The chain combines TRBV29-1 with TRBJ2-1; 10 nucleotides match TRBD2. Sequenced input: blood. This clonotype was sampled from an elderly man in good health. CDR3 sequence (DNA): TGCAGCGTTGAGGCCGGGACTAGCGAACCGGAAAACTCCTACAATGAGCAGTTCTTC. It is translated as CSVEAGTSEPENSYNEQFF.